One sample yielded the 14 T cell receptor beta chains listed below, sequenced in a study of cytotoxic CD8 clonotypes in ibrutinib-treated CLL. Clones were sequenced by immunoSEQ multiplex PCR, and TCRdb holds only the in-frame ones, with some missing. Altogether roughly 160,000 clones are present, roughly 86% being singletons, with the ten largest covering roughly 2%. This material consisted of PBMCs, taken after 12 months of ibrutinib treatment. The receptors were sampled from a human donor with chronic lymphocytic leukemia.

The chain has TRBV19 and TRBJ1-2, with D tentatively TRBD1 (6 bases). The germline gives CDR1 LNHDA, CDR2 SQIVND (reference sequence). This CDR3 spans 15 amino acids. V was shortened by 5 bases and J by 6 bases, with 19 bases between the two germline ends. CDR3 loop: CASSATGRRVDGYTF. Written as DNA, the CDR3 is TGTGCCAGTAGTGCCACAGGGCGGAGGGTCGATGGCTACACCTTC. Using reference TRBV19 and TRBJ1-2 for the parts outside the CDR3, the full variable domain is DGGITQSPKYLFRKEGQNVTLSCEQNLNHDAMYWYRQDPGQGLRLIYYSQIVNDFQKGDIAEGYSVSREKKESFPLTVTSAQKNPTAFYLCASSATGRRVDGYTFGSGTRLTVV.

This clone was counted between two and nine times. The CDR3 bases are TGTGCCAGCAGTTACTCCCGGACTAGTGGGGGTGAGCAGTTCTTC. Translating gives CASSYSRTSGGEQFF. The rearrangement uses TRBV6-5 and TRBJ2-1, with TRBD2 identical over 7 bases. The germline V gene encodes CDR1 MNHEY and CDR2 SVGAGI. The length of the CDR3 is 15 residues. V shed 0 bases and J 9 bases; nucleotides not matched to a gene: 8.

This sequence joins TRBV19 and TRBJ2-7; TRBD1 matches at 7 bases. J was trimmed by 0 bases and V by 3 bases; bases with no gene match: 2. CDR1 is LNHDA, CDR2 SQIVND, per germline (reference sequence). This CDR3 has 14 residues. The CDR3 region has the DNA TGTGCCAGTAGTATTTACAGGGGCTCCTACGAGCAGTACTTC. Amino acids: CASSIYRGSYEQYF.

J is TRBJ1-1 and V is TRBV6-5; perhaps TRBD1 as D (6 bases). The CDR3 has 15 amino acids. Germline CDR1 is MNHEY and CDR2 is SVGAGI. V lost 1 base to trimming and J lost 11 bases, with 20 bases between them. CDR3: CASSYYPPQGEEAFF. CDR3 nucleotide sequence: TGTGCCAGCAGTTACTACCCCCCACAGGGAGAAGAGGCTTTCTTT.

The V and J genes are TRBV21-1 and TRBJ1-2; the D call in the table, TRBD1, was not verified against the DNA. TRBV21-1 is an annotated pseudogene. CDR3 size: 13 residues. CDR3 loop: CASSKVQGYGYTF. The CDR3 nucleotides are TGTGCCAGCAGCAAAGTACAGGGCTATGGCTACACCTTC.

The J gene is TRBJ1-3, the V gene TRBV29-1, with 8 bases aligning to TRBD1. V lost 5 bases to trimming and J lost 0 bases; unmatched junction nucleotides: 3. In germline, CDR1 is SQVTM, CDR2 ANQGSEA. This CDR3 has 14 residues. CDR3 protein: CSVTTGDSGNTIYF. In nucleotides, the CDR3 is TGCAGCGTTACGACAGGGGACTCTGGAAACACCATATATTTT. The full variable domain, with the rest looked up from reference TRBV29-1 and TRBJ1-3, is SAVISQKPSRDICQRGTSLTIQCQVDSQVTMMFWYRQQPGQSLTLIATANQGSEATYESGFVIDKFPISRPNLTFSTLTVSNMSPEDSSIYLCSVTTGDSGNTIYFGEGSWLTVV.

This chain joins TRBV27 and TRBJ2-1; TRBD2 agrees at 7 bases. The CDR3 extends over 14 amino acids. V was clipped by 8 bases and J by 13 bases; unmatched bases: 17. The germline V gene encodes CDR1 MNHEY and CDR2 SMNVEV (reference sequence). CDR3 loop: CASGSALTSSKQFF. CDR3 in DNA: TGTGCCAGCGGATCCGCCTTGACTAGCTCCAAACAGTTCTTC.

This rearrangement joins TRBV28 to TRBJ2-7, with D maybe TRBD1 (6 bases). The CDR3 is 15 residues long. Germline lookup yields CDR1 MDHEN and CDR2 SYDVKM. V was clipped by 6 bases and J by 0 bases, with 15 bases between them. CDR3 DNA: TGTGCCAGCAGCCACGACAGGACAAGCTCCTACGAGCAGTACTTC. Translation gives CASSHDRTSSYEQYF. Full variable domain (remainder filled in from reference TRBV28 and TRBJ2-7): DVKVTQSSRYLVKRTGEKVFLECVQDMDHENMFWYRQDPGLGLRLIYFSYDVKMKEKGDIPEGYSVSREKKERFSLILESASTNQTSMYLCASSHDRTSSYEQYFGPGTRLTVT.

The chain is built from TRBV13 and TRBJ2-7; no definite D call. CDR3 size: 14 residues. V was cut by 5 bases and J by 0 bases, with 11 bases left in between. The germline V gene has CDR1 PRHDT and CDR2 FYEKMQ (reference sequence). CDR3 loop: CASSPRSHSYEQYF. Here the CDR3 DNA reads TGTGCCAGCAGCCCCCGGTCCCACTCCTACGAGCAGTACTTC.

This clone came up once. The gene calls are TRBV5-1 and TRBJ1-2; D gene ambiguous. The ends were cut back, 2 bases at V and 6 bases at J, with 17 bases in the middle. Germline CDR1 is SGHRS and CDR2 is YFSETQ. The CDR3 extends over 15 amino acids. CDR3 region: CASSFGDRAIHGYTF. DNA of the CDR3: TGCGCCAGCAGCTTTGGAGATAGGGCAATCCATGGCTACACCTTC.

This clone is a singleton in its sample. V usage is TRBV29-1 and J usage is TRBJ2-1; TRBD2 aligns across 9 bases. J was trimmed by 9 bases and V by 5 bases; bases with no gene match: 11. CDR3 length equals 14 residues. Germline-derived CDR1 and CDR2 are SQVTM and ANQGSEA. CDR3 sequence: CSVIAGGSVGEQFF. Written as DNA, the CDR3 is TGCAGCGTTATTGCGGGGGGGTCAGTTGGTGAGCAGTTCTTC.

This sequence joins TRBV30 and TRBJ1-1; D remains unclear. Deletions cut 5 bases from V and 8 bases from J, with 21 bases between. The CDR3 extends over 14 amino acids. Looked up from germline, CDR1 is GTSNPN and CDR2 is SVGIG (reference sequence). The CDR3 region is CAWHSKGSSSEAFF. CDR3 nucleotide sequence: TGTGCCTGGCATTCAAAAGGATCATCCTCCGAAGCTTTCTTT.

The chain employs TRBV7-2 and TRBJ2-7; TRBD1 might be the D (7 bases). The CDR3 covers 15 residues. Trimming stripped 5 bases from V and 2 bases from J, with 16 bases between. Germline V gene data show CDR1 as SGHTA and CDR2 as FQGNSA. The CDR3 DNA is TGTGCCAGCAGCCAGGGGGGCGGCCGCACCTACGAGCAGTACTTC. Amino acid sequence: CASSQGGGRTYEQYF.

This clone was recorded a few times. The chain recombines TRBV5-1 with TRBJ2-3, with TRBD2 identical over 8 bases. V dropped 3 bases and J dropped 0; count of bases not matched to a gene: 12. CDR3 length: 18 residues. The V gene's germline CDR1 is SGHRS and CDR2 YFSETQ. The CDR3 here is CASSSPLYSGGSTDTQYF. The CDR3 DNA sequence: TGCGCCAGCAGCTCCCCTCTATACAGCGGGGGTAGCACAGATACGCAGTATTTT. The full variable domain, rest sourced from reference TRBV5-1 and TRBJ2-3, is KAGVTQTPRYLIKTRGQQVTLSCSPISGHRSVSWYQQTPGQGLQFLFEYFSETQRNKGNFPGRFSGRQFSNSRSEMNVSTLELGDSALYLCASSSPLYSGGSTDTQYFGPGTRLTVL.